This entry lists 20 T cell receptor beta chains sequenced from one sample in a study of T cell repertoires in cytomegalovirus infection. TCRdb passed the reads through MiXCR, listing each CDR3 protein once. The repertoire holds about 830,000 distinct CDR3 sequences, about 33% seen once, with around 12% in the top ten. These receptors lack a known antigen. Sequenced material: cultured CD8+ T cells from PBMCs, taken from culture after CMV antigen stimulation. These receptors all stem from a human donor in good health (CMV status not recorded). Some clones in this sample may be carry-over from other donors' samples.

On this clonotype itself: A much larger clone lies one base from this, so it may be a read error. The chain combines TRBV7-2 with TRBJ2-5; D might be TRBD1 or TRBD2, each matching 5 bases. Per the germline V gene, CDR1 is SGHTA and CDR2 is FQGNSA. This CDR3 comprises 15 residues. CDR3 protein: CASSSEGYPQATQYF. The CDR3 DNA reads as TGTGCCAGCAGCTCCGAGGGGTACCCCCAAGCGACCCAGTACTTC.

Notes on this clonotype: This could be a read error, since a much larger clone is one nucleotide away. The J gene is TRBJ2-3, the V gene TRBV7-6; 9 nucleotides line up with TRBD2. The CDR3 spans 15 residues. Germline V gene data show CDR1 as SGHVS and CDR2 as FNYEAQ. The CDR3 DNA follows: TGTGTCAGCAGCTTAGGACTAGCGCTTTCGGATACGCAGTATTTT. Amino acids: CVSSLGLALSDTQYF.

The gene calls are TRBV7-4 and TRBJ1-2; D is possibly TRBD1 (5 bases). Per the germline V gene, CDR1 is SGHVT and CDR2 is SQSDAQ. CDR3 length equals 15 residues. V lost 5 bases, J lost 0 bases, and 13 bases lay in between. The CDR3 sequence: CASSHWDPSNYGYTF. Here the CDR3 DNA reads TGTGCCAGCAGCCACTGGGACCCGTCTAACTATGGCTACACCTTC.

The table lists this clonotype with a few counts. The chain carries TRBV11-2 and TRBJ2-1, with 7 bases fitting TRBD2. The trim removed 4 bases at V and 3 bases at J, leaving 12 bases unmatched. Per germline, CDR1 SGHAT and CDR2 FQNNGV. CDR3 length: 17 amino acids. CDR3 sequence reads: CASSSQSGGSIYNEQFF. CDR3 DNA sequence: TGTGCCAGCAGCTCCCAGTCTGGCGGGAGTATCTACAATGAGCAGTTCTTC.

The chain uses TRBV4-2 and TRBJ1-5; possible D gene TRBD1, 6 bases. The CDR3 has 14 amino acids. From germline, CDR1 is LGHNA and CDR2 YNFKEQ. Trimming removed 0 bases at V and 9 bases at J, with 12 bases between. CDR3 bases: TGTGCCAGCAGCCAAGATGGGTTAGGGGGGCCCCAGCATTTT. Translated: CASSQDGLGGPQHF.

The CDR3 loop is CATSDSQTGQETQYF. The CDR3 DNA is TGTGCCACCAGTGATTCTCAGACAGGCCAAGAGACCCAGTACTTC. V and J are TRBV24-1 and TRBJ2-5, with a weak D call TRBD1 (6 bases). The germline V gene has CDR1 KGHDR and CDR2 SFDVKD. Trimming cost V 2 bases and J 1 base, with 10 bases left between them. CDR3 length equals 15 residues.

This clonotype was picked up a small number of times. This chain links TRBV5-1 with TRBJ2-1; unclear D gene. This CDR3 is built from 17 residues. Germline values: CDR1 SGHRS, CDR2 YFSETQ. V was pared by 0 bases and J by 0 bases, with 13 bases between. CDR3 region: CASSLAEITNSYNEQFF. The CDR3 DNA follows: TGCGCCAGCAGCTTGGCCGAGATCACAAACTCCTACAATGAGCAGTTCTTC.

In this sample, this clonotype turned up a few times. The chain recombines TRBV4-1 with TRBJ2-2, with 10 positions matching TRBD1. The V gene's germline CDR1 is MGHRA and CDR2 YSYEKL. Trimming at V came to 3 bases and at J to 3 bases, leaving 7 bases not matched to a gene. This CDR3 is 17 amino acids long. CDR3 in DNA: TGCGCCAGCAGCCACACCGGGACAGGGGTGGACACCGGGGAGCTGTTTTTT. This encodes CASSHTGTGVDTGELFF.

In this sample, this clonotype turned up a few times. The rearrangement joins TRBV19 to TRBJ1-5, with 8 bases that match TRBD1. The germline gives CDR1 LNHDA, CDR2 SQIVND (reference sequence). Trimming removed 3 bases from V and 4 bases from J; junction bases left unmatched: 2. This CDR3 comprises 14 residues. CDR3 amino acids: CASSITGGNQPQHF. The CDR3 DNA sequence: TGTGCCAGTAGTATTACAGGGGGGAATCAGCCCCAGCATTTT.

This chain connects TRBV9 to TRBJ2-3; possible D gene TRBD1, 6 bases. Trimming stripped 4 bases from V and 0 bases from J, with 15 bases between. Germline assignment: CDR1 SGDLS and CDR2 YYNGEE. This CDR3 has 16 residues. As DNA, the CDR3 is TGTGCCAGCAGCCTCGGGACATACACTAGCACAGATACGCAGTATTTT. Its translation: CASSLGTYTSTDTQYF.

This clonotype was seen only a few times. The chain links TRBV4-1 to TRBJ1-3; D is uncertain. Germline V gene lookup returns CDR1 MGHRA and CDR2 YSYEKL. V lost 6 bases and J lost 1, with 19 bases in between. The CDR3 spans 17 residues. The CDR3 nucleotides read TGCGCCAGCAGTCCCGGAGAAGGCCCGGGGTCTGGAAACACCATATATTTT. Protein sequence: CASSPGEGPGSGNTIYF.

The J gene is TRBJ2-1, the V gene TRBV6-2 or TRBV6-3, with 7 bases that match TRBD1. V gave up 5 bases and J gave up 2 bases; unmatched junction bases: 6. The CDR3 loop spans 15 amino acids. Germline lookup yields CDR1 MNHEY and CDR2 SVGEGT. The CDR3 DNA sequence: TGTGCCAGCAGTAACTACAGGGGACCCTACAATGAGCAGTTCTTC. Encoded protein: CASSNYRGPYNEQFF.

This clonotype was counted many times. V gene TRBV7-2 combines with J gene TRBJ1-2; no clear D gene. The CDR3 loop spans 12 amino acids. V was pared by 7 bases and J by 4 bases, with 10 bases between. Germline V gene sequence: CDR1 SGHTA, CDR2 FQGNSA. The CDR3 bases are TGTGCCAGCAAAACTCGGGGCTATGGCTACACCTTC. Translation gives CASKTRGYGYTF.

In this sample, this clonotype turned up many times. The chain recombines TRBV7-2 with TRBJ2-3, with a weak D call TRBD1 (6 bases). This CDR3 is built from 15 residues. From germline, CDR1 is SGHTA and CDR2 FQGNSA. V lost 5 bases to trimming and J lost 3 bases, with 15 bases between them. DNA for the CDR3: TGTGCCAGCAGCCTAATGGGGGCTAATACAGATACGCAGTATTTT. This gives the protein CASSLMGANTDTQYF.

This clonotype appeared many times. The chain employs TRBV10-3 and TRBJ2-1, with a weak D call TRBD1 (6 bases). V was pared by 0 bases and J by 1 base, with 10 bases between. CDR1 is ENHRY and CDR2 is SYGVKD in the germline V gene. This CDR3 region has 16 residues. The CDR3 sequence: CAISESGRGSYNEQFF. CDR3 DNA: TGTGCCATCAGTGAGTCGGGCAGGGGATCCTACAATGAGCAGTTCTTC.

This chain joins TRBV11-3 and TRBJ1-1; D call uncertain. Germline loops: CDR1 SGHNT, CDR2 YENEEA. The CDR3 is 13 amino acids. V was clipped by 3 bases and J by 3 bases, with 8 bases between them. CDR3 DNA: TGTGCCAGCAGCTTTGGCAGGTACACTGAAGCTTTCTTT. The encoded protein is CASSFGRYTEAFF.

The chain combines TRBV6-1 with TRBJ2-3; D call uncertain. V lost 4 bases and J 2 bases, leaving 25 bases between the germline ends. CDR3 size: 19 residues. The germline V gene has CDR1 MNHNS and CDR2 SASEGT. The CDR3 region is CASSGSIGWSFQDTDTQYF. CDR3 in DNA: TGTGCCAGCAGTGGATCGATAGGATGGAGCTTCCAGGACACAGATACGCAGTATTTT.

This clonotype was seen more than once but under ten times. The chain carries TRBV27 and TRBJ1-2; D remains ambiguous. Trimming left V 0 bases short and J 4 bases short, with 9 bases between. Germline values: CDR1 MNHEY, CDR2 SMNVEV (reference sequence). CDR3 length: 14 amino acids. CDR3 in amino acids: CASSLSGRVYGYTF. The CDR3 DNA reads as TGTGCCAGCAGTTTATCCGGGAGGGTCTATGGCTACACCTTC.

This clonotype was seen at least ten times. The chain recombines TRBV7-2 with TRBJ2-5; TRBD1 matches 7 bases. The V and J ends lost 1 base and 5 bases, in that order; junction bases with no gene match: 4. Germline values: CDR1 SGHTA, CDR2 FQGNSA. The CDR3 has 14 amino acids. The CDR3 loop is CASSLGQGWETQYF. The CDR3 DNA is TGTGCCAGCAGCTTAGGACAGGGATGGGAGACCCAGTACTTC.

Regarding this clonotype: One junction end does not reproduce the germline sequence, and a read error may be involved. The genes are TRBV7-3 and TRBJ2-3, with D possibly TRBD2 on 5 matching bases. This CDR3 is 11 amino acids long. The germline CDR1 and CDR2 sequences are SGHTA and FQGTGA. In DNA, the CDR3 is TGTGCCGGCAGCTCCGGGAATACGCAGTATTTT. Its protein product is CAGSSGNTQYF.